The rows below give T cell receptor beta chains drawn from one sample of a study of T-cell memory formation after mild COVID-19. One entry per CDR3 protein, called by TCRdb with MiXCR from the 5' RACE reads. Of around 310,000 distinct CDR3 sequences listed, around 15% are singletons. The material sequenced was PBMCs or a T cell subset sorted from them (not recorded which). These receptor sequences come from a man aged 18 to 29 who had mild COVID-19 (a few samples of this study predate the infection). Cell type and time point are not known. The CDR3 runs from the conserved cysteine through the conserved F or W. D genes are given only for firm matches. The size of a clone is reported for some rows only, either as once, few or many, or as a class for expanded clones.

d_call clone_size cdr3_length j_call v_call cdr3_aa cdr3_nt
TRBD1 few 12 TRBJ1-2 TRBV20-1 CSARTDRDGYTF TGCAGTGCTAGAACCGACAGGGATGGCTACACCTTC
. . 14 TRBJ1-5 TRBV24-1 CATSSTDGNQPQHF TGTGCCACCAGTTCGACAGATGGCAATCAGCCCCAGCATTTT
TRBD1 . 14 TRBJ1-5 TRBV7-9 CASSQTGVDQPQHF TGTGCCAGCAGCCAGACAGGGGTAGATCAGCCCCAGCATTTT
. few 15 TRBJ2-3 TRBV18 CASSKESTSTDTQYF TGTGCCAGCTCAAAAGAGTCCACTAGCACAGATACGCAGTATTTT
. many 16 TRBJ2-5 TRBV6-5 CASSYSPFGGRETQYF TGTGCCAGCAGTTACTCCCCCTTCGGGGGGCGAGAGACCCAGTACTTC
. few 15 TRBJ2-3 TRBV5-5 CASSLLWVATDTQYF TGTGCCAGCAGCTTGCTATGGGTGGCAACAGATACGCAGTATTTT
. . 17 TRBJ2-3 TRBV6-1 CASSGAIRTARTDTQYF TGTGCCAGCAGTGGGGCCATCCGGACCGCGCGCACAGATACGCAGTATTTT
TRBD1 few 16 TRBJ2-7 TRBV6-2/TRBV6-3 CASREAGTADRYEQYF TGTGCCAGCAGAGAAGCCGGGACAGCTGACCGGTACGAGCAGTACTTC
TRBD2 many 16 TRBJ2-5 TRBV7-8 CASSLETSGLQETQYF TGTGCCAGCAGCTTAGAGACTAGCGGACTGCAAGAGACCCAGTACTTC
TRBD1 . 14 TRBJ1-2 TRBV4-3 CASSQARGAYGYTF TGCGCCAGCAGCCAAGCCAGGGGGGCCTATGGCTACACCTTC
TRBD1 . 14 TRBJ2-2 TRBV20-1 CSAMQQGLTGELFF TGCAGTGCTATGCAACAGGGGCTCACCGGGGAGCTGTTTTTT
. many 14 TRBJ2-2 TRBV7-7 CASSKGANTGELFF TGTGCTAGCAGCAAAGGGGCGAACACCGGGGAGCTGTTTTTT
. many 13 TRBJ2-3 TRBV20-1 CSQDRRDTDTQYF TGCAGTCAAGACCGCAGGGACACAGATACGCAGTATTTT
. few 14 TRBJ2-5 TRBV11-2 CASSYRSFQETQYF TGTGCCAGCAGCTATAGATCCTTTCAAGAGACCCAGTACTTC
. few 13 TRBJ2-1 TRBV7-9 CASSLVPSDEQFF TGTGCCAGCAGCTTAGTTCCGAGCGATGAGCAGTTCTTC
TRBD1 . 13 TRBJ2-7 TRBV6-5 CASARTGTYEQYF TGTGCCAGTGCGAGGACAGGGACCTACGAGCAGTACTTC
. once 15 TRBJ2-3 TRBV20-1 CSARMGGTATDTQYF TGCAGTGCTAGGATGGGGGGGACAGCCACAGATACGCAGTATTTT
. few 15 TRBJ2-5 TRBV7-3 CASSLTWGLGETQYF TGTGCCAGCAGCTTAACGTGGGGGTTGGGGGAGACCCAGTACTTC
TRBD1 . 15 TRBJ2-7 TRBV11-2 CASSLGPGGSYEQYF TGTGCCAGCAGCTTAGGCCCAGGGGGTTCCTACGAGCAGTACTTC
. few 14 TRBJ2-3 TRBV10-3 CAISVTGSTDTQYF TGTGCCATCAGTGTGACGGGTAGCACAGATACGCAGTATTTT
TRBD1 . 15 TRBJ2-7 TRBV9 CASSVAAGGEYEQYF TGTGCCAGCAGCGTAGCGGCAGGGGGCGAATACGAGCAGTACTTC
TRBD1 many 16 TRBJ2-5 TRBV24-1 CATSDSGQGGAETQYF TGTGCCACCAGTGATTCAGGACAGGGGGGAGCAGAGACCCAGTACTTC
. . 16 TRBJ2-1 TRBV5-1 CASSLTGDSSYNEQFF TGCGCCAGCAGCTTGACAGGCGATAGCTCCTACAATGAGCAGTTCTTC
TRBD1 . 15 TRBJ1-1 TRBV18 CASSLMDRGDTEAFF TGTGCCAGCTCCTTGATGGACAGGGGAGACACTGAAGCTTTCTTT
TRBD1 . 13 TRBJ1-6 TRBV19 CASNGQGVSPLHF TGTGCCAGTAACGGACAGGGGGTCTCACCCCTCCACTTT
TRBD2 . 14 TRBJ2-1 TRBV20-1 CSASLAGGFNEQFF TGCAGTGCTAGTCTGGCGGGGGGTTTCAATGAGCAGTTCTTC
. . 15 TRBJ1-1 TRBV7-2 CASSLVEGVNTEAFF TGTGCCAGCAGCTTAGTGGAGGGGGTGAACACTGAAGCTTTCTTT
. few 13 TRBJ1-1 TRBV11-2 CASSPMIGSEAFF TGTGCCAGCAGCCCAATGATTGGGTCTGAAGCTTTCTTT
. . 18 TRBJ2-3 TRBV7-8 CASSLARRTGRVGDTQYF TGTGCCAGCAGCTTAGCGCGGCGGACAGGGAGGGTTGGAGATACGCAGTATTTT
TRBD1 . 15 TRBJ2-6 TRBV7-8 CASSTQGAGANVLTF TGTGCCAGCAGCACCCAGGGGGCGGGGGCCAACGTCCTGACTTTC
TRBD2 many 15 TRBJ2-7 TRBV5-1 CASSLASGGTYEQYF TGCGCCAGCAGCTTGGCTAGCGGGGGGACCTACGAGCAGTACTTC
. . 13 TRBJ1-2 TRBV6-6 CASTIQSANGYTF TGTGCCAGCACCATACAAAGTGCCAATGGCTACACCTTC
. few 14 TRBJ2-7 TRBV7-9 CASSSQVDPYEQYF TGTGCCAGCAGCTCTCAGGTGGATCCCTACGAGCAGTACTTC
. . 13 TRBJ1-4 TRBV7-9 CASSLGLNEKLFF TGTGCCAGCAGCTTAGGCCTTAATGAAAAACTGTTTTTT
. few 15 TRBJ2-3 TRBV4-2 CASSQGGQVTDTQYF TGTGCCAGCAGCCAAGGGGGTCAGGTCACAGATACGCAGTATTTT
. many 15 TRBJ2-1 TRBV7-9 CASSQSPTGWNEQFF TGTGCCAGCAGCCAAAGCCCAACAGGGTGGAATGAGCAGTTCTTC
TRBD2 . 13 TRBJ2-2 TRBV24-1 CATSRGDTGELFF TGTGCCACCAGTCGGGGGGACACCGGGGAGCTGTTTTTT
. many 15 TRBJ1-3 TRBV7-2 CASSPRGLERNTIYF TGTGCCAGCAGCCCTAGAGGACTTGAAAGAAACACCATATATTTT
. . 15 TRBJ2-5 TRBV4-1 CASSQDETRRGTQYF TGCGCCAGCAGCCAAGACGAGACCCGGAGGGGGACCCAGTACTTC
TRBD1 . 14 TRBJ2-3 TRBV2 CASSEVDRDGTQYF TGTGCCAGCAGTGAGGTGGACAGGGACGGTACGCAGTATTTT
. . 14 TRBJ1-2 TRBV28 CASSLSSGWYGYTF TGTGCCAGCAGTTTAAGTTCAGGGTGGTATGGCTACACCTTC
. . 15 TRBJ1-5 TRBV7-9 CASSLGPGFNQPQHF TGTGCCAGCAGCTTAGGACCGGGGTTCAATCAGCCCCAGCATTTT
TRBD1 . 15 TRBJ1-1 TRBV28 CASSLLHTGDTEAFF TGTGCCAGCAGCTTGCTACATACAGGGGACACTGAAGCTTTCTTT
TRBD1 many 15 TRBJ2-1 TRBV7-9 CASSLLTGFFNEQFF TGTGCCAGCAGCTTATTGACAGGGTTTTTCAATGAGCAGTTCTTC
. . 14 TRBJ1-5 TRBV15 CATSRRGGNQPQHF TGTGCCACCAGCAGAAGGGGTGGCAATCAGCCCCAGCATTTT
. few 17 TRBJ1-2 TRBV4-1 CASSQALAPDKGYGYTF TGCGCCAGCAGCCAAGCTCTCGCTCCGGACAAGGGCTATGGCTACACCTTC
TRBD2 . 14 TRBJ2-5 TRBV6-2/TRBV6-3 CAIGTSGVSETQYF TGTGCCATCGGGACTAGCGGAGTCTCGGAGACCCAGTACTTC
. few 13 TRBJ1-4 TRBV20-1 CSARDGRNEKLFF TGCAGTGCTAGGGACGGACGGAATGAAAAACTGTTTTTT
. . 13 TRBJ2-4 TRBV28 CASSFWGENIQYF TGTGCCAGCAGTTTTTGGGGGGAAAACATTCAGTACTTC
TRBD1 . 15 TRBJ2-5 TRBV7-6 CASSLGTGREETQYF TGTGCCAGCAGCTTAGGGACAGGGCGAGAAGAGACCCAGTACTTC
. . 14 TRBJ1-4 TRBV12-3/TRBV12-4 CASSLAQGYEKLFF TGTGCCAGCAGTTTAGCACAGGGATATGAAAAACTGTTTTTT
. few 14 TRBJ1-1 TRBV6-5 CASSYGQRNTEAFF TGTGCCAGCAGTTACGGACAACGGAACACTGAAGCTTTCTTT
. . 10 TRBJ1-6 TRBV6-2/TRBV6-3 CASSRSPLHF TGTGCCAGCAGCCGATCACCCCTCCACTTT
TRBD2 few 15 TRBJ2-5 TRBV5-1 CASSWEGRSEETQYF TGCGCCAGCAGCTGGGAGGGGAGGAGTGAAGAGACCCAGTACTTC
. few 13 TRBJ1-1 TRBV19 CASSGTAGNEAFF TGTGCCAGCTCCGGGACGGCGGGCAACGAAGCTTTCTTT
. . 16 TRBJ2-1 TRBV12-3/TRBV12-4 CASSFPAGTNDNEQFF TGTGCCAGCAGTTTTCCGGCGGGGACGAACGACAATGAGCAGTTCTTC
. . 13 TRBJ1-2 TRBV20-1 CSARTVTNYGYTF TGCAGTGCTCGGACAGTAACTAACTATGGCTACACCTTC